The rows below give T cell receptor beta chains drawn from one sample of a study of blood T cell repertoires in COVID-19. Assay: immunoSEQ multiplex PCR; the TCRdb copy retains only in-frame clones and omits some. Among 23,000 or so clones listed, about 91% were seen once. Source material: peripheral blood. The source of these receptors is a woman aged 70-85 years with active COVID-19. CDR3s include the opening cysteine and the closing phenylalanine or tryptophan. The D gene is left open where the match is weak. The size entry is marked missing in some rows and otherwise reads once, few, many or a size class.

>few|TRBV28|TRBJ1-5|TRBD1
TGTGCCAGCAGCCAACAACGTCGGACAGGGGGCATAAGCAATCAGCCCCAGCATTTT
CASSQQRRTGGISNQPQHF
>.|TRBV11-3|TRBJ2-5|TRBD1
TGTGCCAGCAGCTTAGCAGGGGGCCGTATGGAGACCCAGTACTTC
CASSLAGGRMETQYF
>.|TRBV2|TRBJ1-5|TRBD1
TGTGCCAGCAGTGATATGAAGGGGACAGGGGTATTTCAGCCCCAGCATTTT
CASSDMKGTGVFQPQHF
>.|TRBV7-3|TRBJ2-1|.
TGTGCCAGCAGCCCCAGGGGCGGGAGCCCCTACAATGAGCAGTTCTTC
CASSPRGGSPYNEQFF
>.|TRBV9|TRBJ2-2|TRBD2
TGTGCCAGCAGCACTAGCGGGGCGAACACCGGGGAGCTGTTTTTT
CASSTSGANTGELFF
>once|TRBV2|TRBJ1-6|TRBD1
TGTGCCCGTGGGACAGGGATGAATTCACCCCTCCACTTT
CARGTGMNSPLHF
>.|TRBV19|TRBJ2-6|.
TGTGCCAGTAGTATTCGGGGCTCTGGGGCCAACGTCCTGACTTTC
CASSIRGSGANVLTF
>.|TRBV3-1/TRBV3-2|TRBJ2-2|.
TGTGCCAGCAGCCAAGTTCTCTTGAACACCGGGGAGCTGTTTTTT
CASSQVLLNTGELFF
>.|TRBV7-8|TRBJ2-1|TRBD2
TGTGCCAGCAGCCCCGTGACTAGCGGGAGGGGTAATGAGCAGTTCTTC
CASSPVTSGRGNEQFF
>.|TRBV5-5|TRBJ1-5|TRBD1
TGTGCCAGCAGCCGCGAGGGGGCGAGGAATCAGCCCCAGCATTTT
CASSREGARNQPQHF
>.|TRBV11-2|TRBJ1-6|TRBD1
TGTGCCAGCAGCTCAGGGGGTTATAATTCACCCCTCCACTTT
CASSSGGYNSPLHF
>.|TRBV7-2|TRBJ2-7|TRBD2
TGTGCCAGCAGCTTAGCGGGGTTGGCTAGCGGGATGAACGAGCAGTACTTC
CASSLAGLASGMNEQYF
>.|TRBV18|TRBJ2-3|TRBD1
TGTGCCAGCTCACTCCGGGACAGTGATACGCAGTATTTT
CASSLRDSDTQYF
>.|TRBV2|TRBJ1-6|.
TGTGCCAGCACCCCCAACGCGGGGGCGAATAATTCACCCCTCCACTTT
CASTPNAGANNSPLHF
>.|TRBV11-2|TRBJ1-6|TRBD1
TGTGCCAGCAGCTTAACGGACAGGGCTAATTCACCCCTCCACTTT
CASSLTDRANSPLHF
>.|TRBV28|TRBJ1-2|.
TGTGCCAGCAGACGGAAGGGGGGGGCTCACTATGGCTACACCTTC
CASRRKGGAHYGYTF
>.|TRBV28|TRBJ1-4|.
TGTGCCAGCAGTACCCACGGGGGAAGGGCTAATGAAAAACTGTTTTTT
CASSTHGGRANEKLFF
>.|TRBV11-2|TRBJ2-7|TRBD2
TGTGCCAGCAGCATAACTAGCGGGGTCTCCTACGAGCAGTACTTC
CASSITSGVSYEQYF
>few|TRBV5-1|TRBJ2-1|TRBD2
TGCGCCAGCAGCTTGGAGCTAGCGGCGAACTACAATGAGCAGTTCTTC
CASSLELAANYNEQFF
>once|TRBV6-5|TRBJ1-2|.
TGTGCCAGCACCCCCTCAACAGACGGAATCTATGGCTACACCTTC
CASTPSTDGIYGYTF
>.|TRBV7-9|TRBJ1-1|.
TGTGCCAGCAGCACAATTGGCAGGGCTGAAGCTTTCTTT
CASSTIGRAEAFF
>few|TRBV6-2/TRBV6-3|TRBJ2-7|TRBD2
TGTGCCAGCAGCTCCCCTCCCCGACTAGCGGGGTCCTACGAGCAGTACTTC
CASSSPPRLAGSYEQYF
>.|TRBV3-1/TRBV3-2|TRBJ1-1|.
TGTGCCAGCAGCCAGAATGCGGAAGCTTTCTTT
CASSQNAEAFF
>.|TRBV5-6|TRBJ1-5|TRBD1
TGTGCCAGCAGCTTGTTTACAGGGGGAAGCTCAAGCCAGCCCCAGCATTTT
CASSLFTGGSSSQPQHF
>.|TRBV19|TRBJ1-3|.
TGTGCCAGCAGATCCGAAGGAAACACCATATATTTT
CASRSEGNTIYF
>.|TRBV24-1|TRBJ1-5|TRBD1
TGTGCCACCAGTGATCACCGACAGGGTAGCAATCAGCCCCAGCATTTT
CATSDHRQGSNQPQHF
>.|TRBV28|TRBJ1-2|.
TGTGCCAGCAGTGTAGCCGTCTATGGCTACACCTTC
CASSVAVYGYTF
>.|TRBV4-1|TRBJ1-3|.
TGCGCCAGCAGCCAAGATTTCCAGGGGCTTGGAAACACCATATATTTT
CASSQDFQGLGNTIYF
>.|TRBV4-1|TRBJ2-6|TRBD2
TGCGCCAGCAGCCGCCGACTAGCGGGAGGGTCGGGGGCCAACGTCCTGACTTTC
CASSRRLAGGSGANVLTF
>.|TRBV12-3/TRBV12-4|TRBJ1-2|.
TGTGCCAGCAGTCAGACAAGCTACTATGGCTACACCTTC
CASSQTSYYGYTF
>.|TRBV5-1|TRBJ1-6|.
TGCGCCAGCAGCTTGGGAATAGGAGGTAGAACGGATTCACCCCTCCACTTT
CASSLGIGGRTDSPLHF
>.|TRBV28|TRBJ2-5|TRBD2
TGTGCCAGCAACGCTAGCGGAAACCGAGGGGAGACCCAGTACTTC
CASNASGNRGETQYF
>.|TRBV19|TRBJ1-1|.
TGTGCCAGTAGTAGAGTCAGTAGGGGAACTGAAGCTTTCTTT
CASSRVSRGTEAFF
>.|TRBV6-2/TRBV6-3|TRBJ1-4|.
TGTGCCAGCAGTCTGCGGGGCATGGCTGAAAAACTGTTTTTT
CASSLRGMAEKLFF
>.|TRBV7-9|TRBJ1-4|TRBD1
TGTGCCAGCAGTTTAACAGGGGGTACTAATGAAAAACTGTTTTTT
CASSLTGGTNEKLFF
>.|TRBV24-1|TRBJ2-3|.
TGTGCCACCAGCCCCCGGGACACCTCCACAGATACGCAGTATTTT
CATSPRDTSTDTQYF
>.|TRBV27|TRBJ2-1|TRBD2
TGTGCCAGCAGTTTAAGATTCCCGACTAGCCAACTCTACAATGAGCAGTTCTTC
CASSLRFPTSQLYNEQFF
>.|TRBV6-2/TRBV6-3|TRBJ1-1|.
TGTGCCAGCAGTTACGATTCCACAGGGAAATTTGGGAGAACTGAAGCTTTCTTT
CASSYDSTGKFGRTEAFF
>.|TRBV9|TRBJ1-1|TRBD1
TGTGCCAGCAGCGACGACAGGGGATCCACTGAAGCTTTCTTT
CASSDDRGSTEAFF
>.|TRBV2|TRBJ2-7|TRBD1
TGTGCCAGCAGTGAACAGGGGGCGAGATACGAGCAGTACTTC
CASSEQGARYEQYF
>.|TRBV28|TRBJ1-3|.
TGTGCCAGCAGTTTTAACAGGGTAAACACCATATATTTT
CASSFNRVNTIYF
>.|TRBV27|TRBJ2-3|TRBD2
TGTGCCAGCAGTAAAAGGCTAGCGGGAGGGTCAAGAACAGATACGCAGTATTTT
CASSKRLAGGSRTDTQYF
>.|TRBV10-2|TRBJ2-1|.
TGCGCCAGCAGCGACTGGAACAATGAGCAGTTCTTC
CASSDWNNEQFF
>.|TRBV5-1|TRBJ2-3|.
TGCGCCAGCAGTATGGTTACTAGCACAGATACGCAGTATTTT
CASSMVTSTDTQYF
>.|TRBV11-3|TRBJ2-1|TRBD1
TGTGCCAGCAGCTTATCCCCGGGACAGGGGAATAATGAGCAGTTCTTC
CASSLSPGQGNNEQFF
>once|TRBV6-2/TRBV6-3|TRBJ1-1|.
TGTGCCAGCAGTCAGGGGAACACTGAAGCTTTCTTT
CASSQGNTEAFF
>.|TRBV27|TRBJ1-2|TRBD1
TGTGCCAGCAGTCCCGATAACAGGGGTGGCTACACCTTC
CASSPDNRGGYTF
>once|TRBV9|TRBJ2-7|TRBD1
TGTGCCAGCAGCGTAGACCAAGGACAGGGAAATTACGAGCAGTACTTC
CASSVDQGQGNYEQYF
>.|TRBV10-1|TRBJ2-3|TRBD2
TGCGCCAGCAGTGATGTAGGACTAGCGGGAGCAGATACGCAGTATTTT
CASSDVGLAGADTQYF
>.|TRBV13|TRBJ1-2|TRBD1
TGTGCCAGCAGCCCTCGGGACAGGGTCTATGGCTACACCTTC
CASSPRDRVYGYTF
>.|TRBV28|TRBJ2-5|.
TGTGCCAGCAGTCCCAGAGTGGGGCTCAATCGAGAGACCCAGTACTTC
CASSPRVGLNRETQYF
>once|TRBV10-3|TRBJ2-6|.
TGTGCCTCCGCGGACTCTCGCTCTGGGGCCAACGTCCTGACTTTC
CASADSRSGANVLTF